This T cell receptor (beta chain) was found in a study of T cell responses to AZD1222 COVID-19 vaccine. Overall study findings and caveats: Spike-specific TCR breadth and depth rose after two AZD1222 doses. Donors were largely white British and mainly female; clonal diversity was possibly underestimated. Only after the peak T cell response were repertoires sampled. Regions left unmutated in variants are reportedly the target of nearly half of spike-specific TCRs.

Germline CDR1 and CDR2: SNHLY and FYNNEI. There are 14 residues in the CDR3. V was shortened by 10 bases and J by 2 bases, with 17 bases between the two germline ends. Concerning this clone: Its target is unknown.

The protocol was immunoSEQ multiplex PCR, while the TCRdb copy is restricted to in-frame clones and leaves out a portion. The data contain 150,000 to 160,000 clones, about nine tenths of them singletons. The receptor's source is an adult who had recovered from COVID-19. This chain uses TRBV2 with TRBJ1-1; the D gene is possibly TRBD1 (5 bases). The material was peripheral blood, obtained after recovery from COVID-19. The CDR3 reads CAKLGWGINTEAFF. The CDR3 DNA reads TGTGCCAAACTAGGTTGGGGCATCAACACTGAAGCTTTCTTT.